This T cell receptor (beta chain) was identified in a study of graft-versus-host responses after intestinal transplantation. About this clone: No antigen is known for it.

Germline V gene lookup returns CDR1 MNHEY and CDR2 SVGAGI. This CDR3 region has 15 residues. V lost 2 bases and J lost 3; bases outside the gene matches: 7. Sequenced by immunoSEQ multiplex PCR; TCRdb stores in-frame clones only, minus some. The sample lists some 93,000 clones, 90% to 95% occurring once. The sequencing used unstimulated CD8+ T cells sorted from spleen or lymph node cells, collected before intestinal transplant. The receptor's source is a human donor who received an intestinal transplant. The gene calls are TRBV6-5 and TRBJ2-7; 7 bases line up with TRBD1. The CDR3 region is CASSYGTAGHYEQYF. CDR3 in DNA: TGTGCCAGCAGTTACGGGACAGCCGGTCACTACGAGCAGTACTTC.